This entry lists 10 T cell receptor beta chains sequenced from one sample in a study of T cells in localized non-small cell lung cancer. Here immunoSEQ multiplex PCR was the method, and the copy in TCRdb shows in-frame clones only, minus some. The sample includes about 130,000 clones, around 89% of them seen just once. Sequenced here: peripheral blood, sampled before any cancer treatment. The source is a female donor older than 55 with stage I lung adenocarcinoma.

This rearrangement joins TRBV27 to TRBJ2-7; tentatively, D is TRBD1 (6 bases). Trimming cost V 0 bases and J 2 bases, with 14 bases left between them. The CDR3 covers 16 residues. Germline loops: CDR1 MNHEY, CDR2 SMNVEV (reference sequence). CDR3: CASSLSVSDRPYEQYF. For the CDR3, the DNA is TGTGCCAGCAGTTTATCGGTTTCGGACAGACCCTACGAGCAGTACTTC.

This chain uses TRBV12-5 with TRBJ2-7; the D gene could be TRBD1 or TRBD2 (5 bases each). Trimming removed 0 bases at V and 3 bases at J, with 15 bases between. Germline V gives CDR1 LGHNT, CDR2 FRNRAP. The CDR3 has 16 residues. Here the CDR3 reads CASGLVQGTQGYEQYF. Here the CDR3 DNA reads TGTGCTAGTGGTTTGGTACAAGGGACCCAGGGCTACGAGCAGTACTTC.

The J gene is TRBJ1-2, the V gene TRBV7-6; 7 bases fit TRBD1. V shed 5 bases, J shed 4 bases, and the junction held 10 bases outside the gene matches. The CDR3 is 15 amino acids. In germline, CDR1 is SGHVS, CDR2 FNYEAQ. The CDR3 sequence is CASSEAGTAIYGYTF. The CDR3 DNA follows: TGTGCCAGCAGCGAAGCCGGGACAGCCATCTATGGCTACACCTTC.

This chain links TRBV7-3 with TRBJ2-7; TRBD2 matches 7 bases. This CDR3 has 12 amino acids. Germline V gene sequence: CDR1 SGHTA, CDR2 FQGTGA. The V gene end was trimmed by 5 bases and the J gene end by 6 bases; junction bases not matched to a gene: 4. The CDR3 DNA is TGTGCCAGCAGCCGCCCGGGGGGCGAGCAGTACTTC. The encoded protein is CASSRPGGEQYF.

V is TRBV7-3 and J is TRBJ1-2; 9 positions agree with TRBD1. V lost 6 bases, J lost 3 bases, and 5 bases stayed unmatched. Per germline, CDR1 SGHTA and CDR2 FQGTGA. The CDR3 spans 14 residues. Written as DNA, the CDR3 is TGTGCCAGCAGTCCCGGGACAGGGCACTATGGCTACACCTTC. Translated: CASSPGTGHYGYTF.

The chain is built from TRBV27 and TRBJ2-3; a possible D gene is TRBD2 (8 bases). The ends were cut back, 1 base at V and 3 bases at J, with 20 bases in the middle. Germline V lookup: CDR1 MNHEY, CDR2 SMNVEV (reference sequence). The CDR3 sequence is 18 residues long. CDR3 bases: TGTGCCAGCAGTTTATTGGGACTAGGGGGCAGAGGGACAGATACGCAGTATTTT. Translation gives CASSLLGLGGRGTDTQYF.

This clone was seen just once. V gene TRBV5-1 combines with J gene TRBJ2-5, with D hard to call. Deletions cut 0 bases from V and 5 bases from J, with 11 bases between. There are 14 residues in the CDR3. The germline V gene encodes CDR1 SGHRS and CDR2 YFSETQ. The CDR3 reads CASSLVLTRETQYF. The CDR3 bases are TGCGCCAGCAGCTTGGTGCTTACCAGGGAGACCCAGTACTTC.

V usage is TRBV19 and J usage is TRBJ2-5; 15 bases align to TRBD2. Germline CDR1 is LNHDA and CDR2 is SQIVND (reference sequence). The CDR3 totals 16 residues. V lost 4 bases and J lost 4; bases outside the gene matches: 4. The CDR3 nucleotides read TGTGCCAGTAGTACGGGACTAGCGGGAGGAGTAGAGACCCAGTACTTC. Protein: CASSTGLAGGVETQYF.

Here the CDR3 reads CASSFSGSQETQYF. The CDR3 coding sequence is TGTGCCAGCAGCTTTAGCGGGAGCCAAGAGACCCAGTACTTC. The chain carries TRBV27 and TRBJ2-5; 9 bases are a match to TRBD2. The germline gives CDR1 MNHEY, CDR2 SMNVEV (reference sequence). CDR3 length: 14 amino acids. The junction had 3 bases not matched to a gene; V was cut back by 6 bases and J by 1 base.

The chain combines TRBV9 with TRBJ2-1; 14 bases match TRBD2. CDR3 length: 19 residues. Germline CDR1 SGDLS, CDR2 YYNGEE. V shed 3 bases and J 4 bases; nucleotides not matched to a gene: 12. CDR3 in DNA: TGTGCCAGCAGCGCTGCCGGGACTAGCGGGAGAACGGGGTACAATGAGCAGTTCTTC. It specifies CASSAAGTSGRTGYNEQFF.